The 13 T cell receptor beta chains below come from one sample, sequenced in a study of Graves' ophthalmopathy and Graves' hyperthyroidism. RNA served as the template for amplifying TCR beta CDR3 regions. Second-round multiplex PCR came after first-round RT-PCR with HTBI primers. TCRdb recomputed calls from the multiplex PCR reads with MiXCR, one row per CDR3 protein. This sample has approximately 460,000 distinct CDR3 sequences, with around an eighth found just once. The sample was blood. These receptor sequences come from a woman aged 30 to 39 with Graves' ophthalmopathy.

This clonotype was seen many times. This chain joins TRBV20-1 and TRBJ2-5; TRBD2 matches 12 bases. Germline V lookup: CDR1 DFQATT, CDR2 SNEGSKA (reference sequence). J gave up 4 bases and V 5 bases, and 8 bases lay outside the gene matches. The CDR3 totals 15 residues. The CDR3 DNA follows: TGCAGTGCTTATGGACTAGCGGGACTATTAGAGACCCAGTACTTC. Encoded protein: CSAYGLAGLLETQYF.

In the case of this clonotype: The junction and the germline gene differ at one end; a read error may be behind it. V and J are TRBV2 and TRBJ2-7, with 7 bases matching TRBD1. The V gene's germline CDR1 is SNHLY and CDR2 FYNNEI. The CDR3 is 12 amino acids. The DNA of the CDR3 is TGTGCCAGCAGTGTACAGGGGTACGATCAGTACTTC. Its translation: CASSVQGYDQYF.

This clonotype was picked up many times. The rearrangement uses TRBV14 and TRBJ1-1; D might be TRBD1 (6 bases). The CDR3 is made up of 16 amino acids. CDR1 and CDR2 from the germline V gene are SGHDN and FVKESK. The germline V and J ends were trimmed by 4 bases and 4 bases, with 19 bases remaining between them. The CDR3 nucleotides are TGTGCCAGCAGCCGAGTGGATGCAGGGGCGCCCACTGAAGCTTTCTTT. It codes for CASSRVDAGAPTEAFF.

This clonotype was observed many times. V usage is TRBV11-2 and J usage is TRBJ2-7; 7 positions agree with TRBD2. The CDR3 runs to 14 residues. Germline trimming cut 4 bases from V and 6 bases from J; bases unmatched to any gene: 9. Germline V gives CDR1 SGHAT, CDR2 FQNNGV. CDR3 region: CASSYTAGAAEQYF. The CDR3 bases are TGTGCCAGCAGCTACACTGCGGGAGCGGCCGAGCAGTACTTC.

This clonotype was counted many times. The chain employs TRBV12-3 or TRBV12-4 and TRBJ1-1; the D gene is possibly TRBD1 (6 bases). Trimming removed 5 bases at V and 1 base at J, with 14 bases between. This CDR3 has 15 residues. The CDR3 sequence: CASSVLRTANTEAFF. In DNA form, the CDR3 reads TGTGCCAGCAGTGTGCTCCGGACAGCGAACACTGAAGCTTTCTTT.

The chain recombines TRBV12-3 or TRBV12-4 with TRBJ1-2, with D unresolved. V was trimmed by 6 bases and J by 4 bases, leaving 15 bases between them. There are 14 residues in the CDR3. The CDR3 nucleotides are TGTGCCAGCAGCGTGGGCAGCTCCGGCTATGGCTACACCTTC. It translates to CASSVGSSGYGYTF.

This clonotype was picked up many times. The chain is built from TRBV6-5 and TRBJ1-3; 7 bases align to TRBD1. In germline, CDR1 is MNHEY, CDR2 SVGAGI. The J segment lost 4 bases and the V segment lost 8 bases, leaving 8 bases of the junction unmatched. The length of the CDR3 is 14 residues. CDR3 sequence (DNA): TGTGCCAGCGCTTACAGGGGAATCGGAAACACCATATATTTT. This translates into CASAYRGIGNTIYF.

This clonotype was seen repeatedly, ten times or more. Here the CDR3 DNA reads TGTGCCAGCAGTTTCCTAGCGACCGGGGAGCTGTTTTTT. Encoded protein: CASSFLATGELFF. V and J are TRBV12-3 or TRBV12-4 and TRBJ2-2; D is possibly TRBD2 (6 bases). Trimming removed 3 bases from V and 5 bases from J, with 7 bases in between. The CDR3 sequence is 13 residues long.

Regarding this clonotype: This may arise from a read error, as a much more abundant clone is one base away. CDR3 sequence: CASSWDSFQPQRF. DNA for the CDR3: TGTGCCAGCAGTTGGGACAGTTTCCAGCCCCAGCGTTTT. The chain couples TRBV6-2 or TRBV6-3 to TRBJ1-5; 7 bases align to TRBD1. The CDR3 sequence is 13 residues long. From germline, CDR1 is MNHEY and CDR2 SVGEGT.

This clonotype was seen many times. This chain links TRBV6-5 with TRBJ1-1; tentatively, D is TRBD1 (5 bases). Germline assignment: CDR1 MNHEY and CDR2 SVGAGI. This CDR3 region has 15 residues. Trimming pared 6 bases from V and 7 bases from J, leaving 21 bases between. CDR3 in amino acids: CASSGRMGGEVEAFF. The CDR3 DNA sequence: TGTGCCAGCAGCGGACGGATGGGGGGGGAGGTTGAAGCTTTCTTT.

V usage is TRBV19 and J usage is TRBJ1-1; no definite D call. This CDR3 comprises 15 residues. V lost 3 bases and J 1 base, leaving 12 bases between the germline ends. CDR1 is LNHDA and CDR2 is SQIVND in the germline V gene (reference sequence). The CDR3 nucleotides are TGTGCCAGTAGTATTTCCGGGAGCGGGAACACTGAAGCTTTCTTT. It yields the protein CASSISGSGNTEAFF.

This clonotype occurred many times. The chain links TRBV6-4 to TRBJ1-2; D might be TRBD1 (5 bases). Deletions cut 6 bases from V and 2 bases from J, with 22 bases between. The CDR3 covers 17 residues. The germline V gene encodes CDR1 MRHNA and CDR2 SNTAGT. The CDR3 sequence is CASSLHKIQGLNYGYTF. CDR3 nucleotides: TGTGCCAGCAGCCTTCATAAAATTCAGGGACTCAACTATGGCTACACCTTC.

This clonotype was found many times. The chain employs TRBV27 and TRBJ1-6; tentatively, D is TRBD1 (5 bases). The V gene's germline CDR1 is MNHEY and CDR2 SMNVEV (reference sequence). The V end was cut by 5 bases, the J end by 3 bases, with 17 bases between. The CDR3 is 17 residues long. For the CDR3, the DNA is TGTGCCAGCAGTGAAAGACTGACGACAGTCTATAATTCACCCCTCCACTTT. Translating gives CASSERLTTVYNSPLHF.